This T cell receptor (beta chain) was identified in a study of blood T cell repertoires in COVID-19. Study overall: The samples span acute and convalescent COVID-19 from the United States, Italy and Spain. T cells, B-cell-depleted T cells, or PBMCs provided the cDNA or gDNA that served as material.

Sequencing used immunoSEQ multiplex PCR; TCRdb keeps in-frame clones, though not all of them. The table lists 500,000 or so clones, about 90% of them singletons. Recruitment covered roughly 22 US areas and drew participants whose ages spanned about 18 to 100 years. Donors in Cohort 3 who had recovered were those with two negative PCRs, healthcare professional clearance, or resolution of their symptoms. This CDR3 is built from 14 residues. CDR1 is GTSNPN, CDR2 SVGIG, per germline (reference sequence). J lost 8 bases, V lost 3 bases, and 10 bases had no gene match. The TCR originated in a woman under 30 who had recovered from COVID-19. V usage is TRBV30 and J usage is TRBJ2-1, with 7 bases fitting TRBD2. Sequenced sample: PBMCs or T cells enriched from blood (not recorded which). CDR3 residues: CAWSHSGGGDEQFF. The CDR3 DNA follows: TGTGCCTGGAGCCACTCGGGAGGAGGGGATGAGCAGTTCTTC.